The 24 T cell receptor beta chains given below trace back to one sample, sequenced in a study of T cells in tumors after PD-1 blockade. Produced via immunoSEQ multiplex PCR; TCRdb's table is partial and in-frame only. Of 15,000 or so clones in the sample, roughly 87% were seen once. Source: PBMCs, taken after anti-PD-1 treatment. These receptors were collected from a human donor with basal cell carcinoma.

The V gene is TRBV13, the J gene TRBJ2-2; the D call may be TRBD1 or TRBD2 (5 bases each). Trimming removed 5 bases at V and 1 base at J, with 11 bases between. From germline, CDR1 is PRHDT and CDR2 FYEKMQ (reference sequence). The CDR3 is 15 amino acids. The CDR3 DNA sequence: TGTGCCAGCAGCCCAAGGGACCGGAACACCGGGGAGCTGTTTTTT. Translation: CASSPRDRNTGELFF. The complete variable domain, with remaining parts taken from reference TRBV13 and TRBJ2-2, reads AAGVIQSPRHLIKEKRETATLKCYPIPRHDTVYWYQQGPGQDPQFLISFYEKMQSDKGSIPDRFSAQQFSDYHSELNMSSLELGDSALYFCASSPRDRNTGELFFGEGSRLTVL.

About this clone itself: This specimen includes other DNA sequences encoding the same CDR3. The chain uses TRBV2 and TRBJ2-1; 8 bases line up with TRBD2. Germline CDR1 and CDR2: SNHLY and FYNNEI. The CDR3 is made up of 19 amino acids. DNA of the CDR3: TGTCCCCGCTGTTACGGGGGGGCGGGGGTGGGGAGCTCCTACAATGAGCAGTTCTTC. It yields the protein CPRCYGGAGVGSSYNEQFF. The complete variable domain, with remaining parts taken from reference TRBV2 and TRBJ2-1, reads EPEVTQTPSHQVTQMGQEVILRCVPISNHLYFYWYRQILGQKVEFLVSFYNNEISEKSEIFDDQFSVERPDGSNFTLKIRSTKLEDSAMYFCPRCYGGAGVGSSYNEQFFGPGTRLTVL.

A note on this clone: This sample includes further DNA sequences coding for the same CDR3. The J gene is TRBJ2-1, the V gene TRBV2, with a possible D match to TRBD2 (5 bases). Looked up from germline, CDR1 is SNHLY and CDR2 is FYNNEI. V lost 11 bases and J 0 bases, leaving 29 bases between the germline ends. This CDR3 comprises 19 residues. In DNA form, the CDR3 reads TGTGCCCGCTGTTACGGGTGGGCGCGGGTGGGGAGCTCCTACAATGAGCAGTTCTTC. Protein product: CARCYGWARVGSSYNEQFF.

The chain is built from TRBV6-4 and TRBJ2-5, with TRBD2 identical over 9 bases. Germline trimming cut 7 bases from V and 5 bases from J; bases unmatched to any gene: 20. Germline values: CDR1 MRHNA, CDR2 SNTAGT. The CDR3 runs to 18 residues. The CDR3 here is CASTFLCQAGGPLETQYF. The CDR3 coding sequence is TGTGCCAGCACTTTTTTATGTCAGGCGGGAGGGCCTTTGGAGACCCAGTACTTC.

This clone was recorded only once. In DNA form, the CDR3 reads TGTGCCAGCAGTGGGACAGGGCTCTATAATTCACCCCTCCACTTT. As protein: CASSGTGLYNSPLHF. This chain links TRBV2 with TRBJ1-6, with 8 bases identical to TRBD1. Losses at the gene ends were 4 bases for V and 3 bases for J; bases not matched to a gene: 2. CDR1 and CDR2 (germline): SNHLY, FYNNEI. The CDR3 is 15 amino acids.

This clone was found once. V gene TRBV7-9 combines with J gene TRBJ2-7; D uncertain. Germline V gene lookup returns CDR1 SEHNR and CDR2 FQNEAQ (reference sequence). This CDR3 has 12 amino acids. Trimming removed 5 bases at V and 4 bases at J, with 9 bases between. The CDR3, as DNA: TGTGCCAGCAGCCTCTCAGGATACGAGCAGTACTTC. Translated, it gives CASSLSGYEQYF.

The CDR3 DNA reads TGTGCCAGCAGTTCGCCCACGGGATCCTACGAGCAGTACTTC. Translating it yields CASSSPTGSYEQYF. V is TRBV28 and J is TRBJ2-7; TRBD2 might be the D (5 bases). Trimming took off 4 bases at V and 1 base at J, with 11 bases between the two ends. The CDR3 totals 14 residues. Germline-derived CDR1 and CDR2 are MDHEN and SYDVKM.

The chain's CDR3 is CASSVEATPGLSSTGELFF. Written as DNA, the CDR3 is TGTGCCAGCAGCGTAGAGGCCACCCCGGGACTATCATCCACCGGGGAGCTGTTTTTT. This chain connects TRBV9 to TRBJ2-2, with TRBD2 matching over 7 bases. CDR1 is SGDLS and CDR2 is YYNGEE in the germline V gene. J lost 4 bases, V lost 0 bases, and 15 bases had no gene match. The CDR3 consists of 19 residues.

This chain connects TRBV5-6 to TRBJ1-6; 7 bases are a match to TRBD1. Trimming took 4 bases from V and 6 from J; bases not matched to a gene: 7. CDR3 size: 15 residues. CDR1 and CDR2 from the germline V gene are SGHDT and YYEEEE. The CDR3 protein is CASSRTGTVNSPLHF. The CDR3 DNA is TGTGCCAGCAGCCGCACCGGGACAGTTAATTCACCCCTCCACTTT.

V is TRBV4-2 and J is TRBJ2-7; 10 nucleotides agree with TRBD1. The CDR3 is made up of 17 amino acids. V lost 4 bases to trimming and J lost 0 bases; unmatched junction nucleotides: 9. The germline CDR1 and CDR2 sequences are LGHNA and YNFKEQ. CDR3 nucleotides: TGTGCCAGCAGCCTAGGAGAGGACAGGGGGACCTCCTACGAGCAGTACTTC. It codes for CASSLGEDRGTSYEQYF.

The chain combines TRBV6-1 with TRBJ2-7; D not resolved. Germline assignment: CDR1 MNHNS and CDR2 SASEGT. V was cut by 1 base and J by 5 bases, with 9 bases left in between. This CDR3 contains 13 residues. The CDR3 region has the DNA TGTGCCAGCAGTGAAGTTAAAAGGGACGAGCAGTACTTC. Translating it yields CASSEVKRDEQYF.

Points on this clone: A read error may account for a junction end that differs from germline. V gene TRBV18 combines with J gene TRBJ2-5; D unresolved. The CDR3 consists of 11 residues. Germline V gene lookup returns CDR1 KGHSH and CDR2 LQKENI. In nucleotides, the CDR3 is TGTGCCAGCTCGAACCACGAGACCCAGTACTTC. Protein: CASSNHETQYF.

The rearrangement links TRBV5-1 to TRBJ2-7; D possibly corresponds to TRBD2 (6 bases). The germline V gene encodes CDR1 SGHRS and CDR2 YFSETQ. Deletions cut 4 bases from V and 3 bases from J, with 14 bases between. This CDR3 is built from 14 residues. The CDR3 spells CASSGGGIGYEQYF. In DNA form, the CDR3 reads TGCGCCAGCAGCGGGGGAGGTATAGGCTACGAGCAGTACTTC. Full variable domain (rest looked up from reference TRBV5-1 and TRBJ2-7): KAGVTQTPRYLIKTRGQQVTLSCSPISGHRSVSWYQQTPGQGLQFLFEYFSETQRNKGNFPGRFSGRQFSNSRSEMNVSTLELGDSALYLCASSGGGIGYEQYFGPGTRLTVT.

The chain recombines TRBV5-4 with TRBJ2-7; D tentatively reads TRBD1 or TRBD2 (5 bases each). Trimming shortened V by 5 bases and J by 3 bases, and 15 bases separated the two germline ends. Germline values: CDR1 SGHNT, CDR2 YYREEE (reference sequence). CDR3 size: 14 residues. The CDR3 loop is CASSRGPQSYEQYF. CDR3 sequence (DNA): TGTGCCAGCAGTCGGGGACCGCAAAGCTACGAGCAGTACTTC.

This chain uses TRBV5-6 with TRBJ1-6, with D possibly being TRBD1 (5 bases). Germline CDR1 and CDR2: SGHDT and YYEEEE. The germline V and J ends were trimmed by 5 bases and 7 bases, with 16 bases remaining between them. The CDR3 has 15 residues. In DNA form, the CDR3 reads TGTGCCAGCAGGATAACAGGAGCCGTAAATTCACCCCTCCACTTT. Residues: CASRITGAVNSPLHF.

The chain couples TRBV11-3 to TRBJ1-3; 7 nucleotides match TRBD1. CDR3 size: 14 residues. The V segment lost 4 bases and the J segment 4 bases; nucleotides outside the gene matches: 4. Per germline, CDR1 SGHNT and CDR2 YENEEA. The CDR3, as DNA: TGTGCCAGCAGCTACGGGACAGAAGGAAACACCATATATTTT. Protein sequence: CASSYGTEGNTIYF.

J is TRBJ2-1 and V is TRBV2; TRBD2 is a possible D gene (7 bases). The germline V and J ends were trimmed by 10 bases and 0 bases, with 28 bases remaining between them. CDR1 and CDR2 (germline): SNHLY, FYNNEI. CDR3 length: 19 residues. CDR3 bases: TGTGCCACCTGTGAAGGGGGGGCGCGGGCGGGGAGCTCCTACAATGAGCAGTTCTTC. Its translation is CATCEGGARAGSSYNEQFF.

This clone was detected once. V and J are TRBV5-1 and TRBJ2-3; D unresolved. Trimming removed 4 bases at V and 5 bases at J, with 14 bases between. This CDR3 has 14 residues. Germline V gene sequence: CDR1 SGHRS, CDR2 YFSETQ. The CDR3 sequence: CASSEAPPRDTQYF. In nucleotides, the CDR3 is TGCGCCAGCAGCGAAGCCCCACCTCGAGATACGCAGTATTTT.

The chain links TRBV5-1 to TRBJ2-3; possible D gene TRBD2, 5 bases. The V gene's germline CDR1 is SGHRS and CDR2 YFSETQ. The CDR3 is 17 amino acids. Between the trimmed V and J ends, which lost 4 bases and 0 bases, there was a span of 18 bases. CDR3 sequence reads: CASSTGVAGGSTDTQYF. In nucleotides, the CDR3 is TGCGCCAGCAGCACCGGGGTCGCGGGCGGTAGCACAGATACGCAGTATTTT.

This chain uses TRBV5-4 with TRBJ2-7; 7 bases agree with TRBD1. V was pared by 0 bases and J by 5 bases, with 5 bases of the junction left unmatched. CDR1 and CDR2 from the germline V gene are SGHNT and YYREEE (reference sequence). The CDR3 contains 14 residues. The CDR3: CASSLGQGFDEQYF. In DNA form, the CDR3 reads TGTGCCAGCAGCTTGGGACAGGGTTTCGACGAGCAGTACTTC.

The chain combines TRBV27 with TRBJ2-6; D not certain. Germline V gives CDR1 MNHEY, CDR2 SMNVEV (reference sequence). Trimming pared 5 bases from V and 1 base from J, leaving 6 bases between. CDR3 length: 14 amino acids. The CDR3 region has the DNA TGTGCCAGCAGTATAACATCTGGGGCCAACGTCCTGACTTTC. Protein product: CASSITSGANVLTF.

As concerns this clone: The junction does not match germline at one end; this may be a read error. This chain connects TRBV3-1 (or the pseudogene TRBV3-2) to TRBJ2-7, with D maybe TRBD2 (5 bases). This CDR3 is built from 11 residues. Germline CDR1 reads LGHDT; CDR2 reads YNNKEL (reference sequence). CDR3 protein: CASSQAGEPNF. The CDR3 DNA reads TGTGCCAGCAGCCAAGCTGGGGAGCCGAACTTC.

The V and J genes are TRBV27 and TRBJ2-3; 15 nucleotides line up with TRBD2. The V segment lost 5 bases and the J segment 4 bases; nucleotides outside the gene matches: 10. CDR1 is MNHEY and CDR2 is SMNVEV in the germline V gene (reference sequence). The CDR3 is 18 residues long. CDR3 loop: CASSKPGLAGGGSDTQYF. The CDR3 DNA reads TGTGCCAGCAGTAAACCGGGACTAGCGGGAGGCGGGTCAGATACGCAGTATTTT.

The sample holds a few counts of this clone. An end of the junction does not agree with germline; a read error may underlie this. Other DNA sequences in the sample encode the same CDR3. V and J are TRBV2 and TRBJ2-1, with TRBD2 matching 7 bases. Germline V CDR1 and CDR2: SNHLY, FYNNEI. The length of the CDR3 is 19 residues. The CDR3 DNA is TGTCCCAGCTGTTACGGGTGGGCGGGGGAGGGGAGCTCCTACAATGAGCAGTTCTTC. Translating gives CPSCYGWAGEGSSYNEQFF. Full variable domain (outside the CDR3, taken from reference TRBV2 and TRBJ2-1): EPEVTQTPSHQVTQMGQEVILRCVPISNHLYFYWYRQILGQKVEFLVSFYNNEISEKSEIFDDQFSVERPDGSNFTLKIRSTKLEDSAMYFCPSCYGWAGEGSSYNEQFFGPGTRLTVL.